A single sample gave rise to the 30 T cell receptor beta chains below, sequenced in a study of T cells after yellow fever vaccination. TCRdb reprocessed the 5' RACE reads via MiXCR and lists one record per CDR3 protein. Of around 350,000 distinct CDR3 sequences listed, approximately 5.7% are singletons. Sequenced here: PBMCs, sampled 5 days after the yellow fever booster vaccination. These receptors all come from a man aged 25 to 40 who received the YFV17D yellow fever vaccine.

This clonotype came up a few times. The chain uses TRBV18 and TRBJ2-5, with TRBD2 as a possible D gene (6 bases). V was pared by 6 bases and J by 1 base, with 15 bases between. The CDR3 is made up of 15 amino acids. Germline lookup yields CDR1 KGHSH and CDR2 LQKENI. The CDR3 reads CASSILGGSQETQYF. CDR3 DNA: TGTGCCAGCTCTATCTTAGGAGGGTCCCAAGAGACCCAGTACTTC.

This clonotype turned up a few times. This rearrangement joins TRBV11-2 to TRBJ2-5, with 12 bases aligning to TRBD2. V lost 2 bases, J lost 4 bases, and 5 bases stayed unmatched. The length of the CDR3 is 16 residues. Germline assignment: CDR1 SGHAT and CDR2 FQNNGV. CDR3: CASSLSALAGGETQYF. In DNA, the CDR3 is TGTGCCAGCAGCTTAAGCGCACTAGCGGGGGGAGAGACCCAGTACTTC. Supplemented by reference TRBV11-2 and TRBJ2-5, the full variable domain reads EAGVAQSPRYKIIEKRQSVAFWCNPISGHATLYWYQQILGQGPKLLIQFQNNGVVDDSQLPKDRFSAERLKGVDSTLKIQPAKLEDSAVYLCASSLSALAGGETQYFGPGTRLLVL.

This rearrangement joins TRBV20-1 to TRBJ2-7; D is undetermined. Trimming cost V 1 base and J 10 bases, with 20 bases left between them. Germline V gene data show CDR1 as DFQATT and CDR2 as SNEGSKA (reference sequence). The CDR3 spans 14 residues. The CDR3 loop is CSARATQWSPDQYF. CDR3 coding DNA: TGCAGTGCTAGAGCTACCCAGTGGTCGCCGGACCAGTACTTC.

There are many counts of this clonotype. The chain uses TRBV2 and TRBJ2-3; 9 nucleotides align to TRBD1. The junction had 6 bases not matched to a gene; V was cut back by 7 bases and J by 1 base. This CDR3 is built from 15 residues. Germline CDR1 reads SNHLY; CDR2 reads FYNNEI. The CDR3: CASNRDRVGTDTQYF. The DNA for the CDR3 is TGTGCCAGCAATCGGGACAGGGTGGGCACAGATACGCAGTATTTT.

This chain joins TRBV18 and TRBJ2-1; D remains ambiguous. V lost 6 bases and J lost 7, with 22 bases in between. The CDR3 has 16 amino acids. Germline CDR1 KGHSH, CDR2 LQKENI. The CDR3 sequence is CASSPMLRIQKNEQFF. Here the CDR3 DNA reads TGTGCCAGCTCCCCTATGTTGAGGATCCAGAAGAATGAGCAGTTCTTC.

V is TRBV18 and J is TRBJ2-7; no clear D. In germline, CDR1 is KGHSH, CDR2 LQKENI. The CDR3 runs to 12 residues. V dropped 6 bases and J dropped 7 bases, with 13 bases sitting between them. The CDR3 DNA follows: TGTGCCAGCTCTGGGCCCGAGTGGGAGCAGTACTTC. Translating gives CASSGPEWEQYF.

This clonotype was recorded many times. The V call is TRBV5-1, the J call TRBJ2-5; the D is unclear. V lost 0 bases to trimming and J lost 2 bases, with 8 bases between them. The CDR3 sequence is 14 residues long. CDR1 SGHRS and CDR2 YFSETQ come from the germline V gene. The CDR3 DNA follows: TGCGCCAGCAGCTTGGGGGCAATTCAAGAGACCCAGTACTTC. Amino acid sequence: CASSLGAIQETQYF.

For the CDR3, the DNA is TGCGCCAGCAGCTTGGGAGAGGGCGTCTACGAGCAGTACTTC. It encodes CASSLGEGVYEQYF. This chain connects TRBV5-1 to TRBJ2-7, with TRBD2 as a possible D gene (5 bases). Per the germline V gene, CDR1 is SGHRS and CDR2 is YFSETQ. V was clipped by 0 bases and J by 3 bases, with 10 bases between them. The length of the CDR3 is 14 residues. The variable domain in full, with the rest retrieved from reference TRBV5-1 and TRBJ2-7, is KAGVTQTPRYLIKTRGQQVTLSCSPISGHRSVSWYQQTPGQGLQFLFEYFSETQRNKGNFPGRFSGRQFSNSRSEMNVSTLELGDSALYLCASSLGEGVYEQYFGPGTRLTVT.

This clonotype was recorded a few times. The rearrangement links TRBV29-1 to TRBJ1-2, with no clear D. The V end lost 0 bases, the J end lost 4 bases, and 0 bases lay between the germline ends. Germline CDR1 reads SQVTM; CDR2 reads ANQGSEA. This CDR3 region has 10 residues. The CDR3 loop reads CSVEDYGYTF. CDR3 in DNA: TGCAGCGTTGAAGACTATGGCTACACCTTC. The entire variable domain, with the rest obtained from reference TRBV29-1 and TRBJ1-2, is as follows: SAVISQKPSRDICQRGTSLTIQCQVDSQVTMMFWYRQQPGQSLTLIATANQGSEATYESGFVIDKFPISRPNLTFSTLTVSNMSPEDSSIYLCSVEDYGYTFGSGTRLTVV.

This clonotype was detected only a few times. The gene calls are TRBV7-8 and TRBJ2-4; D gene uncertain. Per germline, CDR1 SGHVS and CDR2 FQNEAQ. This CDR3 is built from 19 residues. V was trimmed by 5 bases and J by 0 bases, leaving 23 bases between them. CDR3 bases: TGTGCCAGCAGCCGCCTCCGAGAGGCCCATCTGCTAGCCAAAAACATTCAGTACTTC. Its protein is CASSRLREAHLLAKNIQYF.

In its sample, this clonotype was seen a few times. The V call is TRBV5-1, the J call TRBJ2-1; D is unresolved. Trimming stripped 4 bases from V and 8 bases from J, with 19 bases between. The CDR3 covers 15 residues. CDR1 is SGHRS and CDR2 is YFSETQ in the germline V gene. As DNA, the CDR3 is TGCGCCAGCAGCCCTGGAAGCTCTCTCTATGATGAGCAGTTCTTC. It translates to CASSPGSSLYDEQFF.

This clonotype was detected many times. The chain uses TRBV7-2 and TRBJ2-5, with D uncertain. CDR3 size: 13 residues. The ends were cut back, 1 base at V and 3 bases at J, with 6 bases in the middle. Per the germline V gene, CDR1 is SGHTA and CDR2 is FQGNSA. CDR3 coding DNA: TGTGCCAGCAGCTTAGTTAATGAAGAGACCCAGTACTTC. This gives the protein CASSLVNEETQYF.

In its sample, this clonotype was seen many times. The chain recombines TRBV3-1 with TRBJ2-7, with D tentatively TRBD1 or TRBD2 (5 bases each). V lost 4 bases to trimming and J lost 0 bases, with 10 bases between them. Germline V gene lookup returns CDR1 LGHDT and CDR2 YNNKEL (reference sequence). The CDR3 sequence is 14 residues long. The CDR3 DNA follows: TGTGCCAGCAGCCTCCCCGGGACCTCCTACGAGCAGTACTTC. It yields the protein CASSLPGTSYEQYF.

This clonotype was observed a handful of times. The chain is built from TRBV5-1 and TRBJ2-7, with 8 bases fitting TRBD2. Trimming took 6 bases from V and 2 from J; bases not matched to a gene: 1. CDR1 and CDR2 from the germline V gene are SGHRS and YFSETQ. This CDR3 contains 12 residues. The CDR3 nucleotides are TGCGCCAGCAAGCGGGAGCCCTACGAGCAGTACTTC. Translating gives CASKREPYEQYF. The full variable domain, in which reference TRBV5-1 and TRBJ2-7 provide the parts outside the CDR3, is KAGVTQTPRYLIKTRGQQVTLSCSPISGHRSVSWYQQTPGQGLQFLFEYFSETQRNKGNFPGRFSGRQFSNSRSEMNVSTLELGDSALYLCASKREPYEQYFGPGTRLTVT.

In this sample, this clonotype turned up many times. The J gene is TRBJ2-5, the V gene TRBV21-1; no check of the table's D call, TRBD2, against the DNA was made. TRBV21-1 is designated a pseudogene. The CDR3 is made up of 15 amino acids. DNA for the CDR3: TGTGCCGTCCGAATTCTTAGCGGGCGGGAAGAGACCCAGTACTTC. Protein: CAVRILSGREETQYF.

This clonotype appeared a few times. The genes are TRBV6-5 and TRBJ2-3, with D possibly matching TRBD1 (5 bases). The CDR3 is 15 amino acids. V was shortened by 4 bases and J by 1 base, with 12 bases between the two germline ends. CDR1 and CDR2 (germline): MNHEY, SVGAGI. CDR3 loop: CASSSQGVRTDTQYF. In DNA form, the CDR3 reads TGTGCCAGCAGTTCGCAAGGGGTCCGCACAGATACGCAGTATTTT.

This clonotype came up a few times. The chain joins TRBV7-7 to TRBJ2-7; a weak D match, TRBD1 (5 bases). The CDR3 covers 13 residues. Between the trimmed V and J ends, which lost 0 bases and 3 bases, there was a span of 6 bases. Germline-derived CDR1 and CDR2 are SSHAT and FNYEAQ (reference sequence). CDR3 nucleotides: TGTGCCAGCAGCTTAGCACAGGACTACGAGCAGTACTTC. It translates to CASSLAQDYEQYF.

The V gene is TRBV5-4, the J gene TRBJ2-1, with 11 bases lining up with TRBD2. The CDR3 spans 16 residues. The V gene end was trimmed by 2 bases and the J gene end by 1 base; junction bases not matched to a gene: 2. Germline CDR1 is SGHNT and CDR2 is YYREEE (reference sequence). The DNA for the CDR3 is TGTGCCAGCAGCTTCGGGACTAGCGGTTCCTACAATGAGCAGTTCTTC. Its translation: CASSFGTSGSYNEQFF.

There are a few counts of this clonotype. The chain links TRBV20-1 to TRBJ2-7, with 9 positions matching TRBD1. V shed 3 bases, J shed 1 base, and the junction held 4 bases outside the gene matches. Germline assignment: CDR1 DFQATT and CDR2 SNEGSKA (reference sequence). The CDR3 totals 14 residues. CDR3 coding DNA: TGCAGTGCTAGGGCGGGACAGGGTTCCTACGAGCAGTACTTC. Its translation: CSARAGQGSYEQYF.

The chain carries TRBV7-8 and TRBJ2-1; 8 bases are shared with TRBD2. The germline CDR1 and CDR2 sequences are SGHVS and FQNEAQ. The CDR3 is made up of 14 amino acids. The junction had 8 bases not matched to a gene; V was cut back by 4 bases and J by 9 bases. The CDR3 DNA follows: TGTGCCAGCAGCTCCTTCGGGGGGGGCAGTGAGCAGTTCTTC. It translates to CASSSFGGGSEQFF.

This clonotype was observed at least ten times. The CDR3 nucleotides are TGTGCCATCAGTCCCATACCGGGACTTGGGGGGGATGAGCAGTTCTTC. Its protein product is CAISPIPGLGGDEQFF. V usage is TRBV10-3 and J usage is TRBJ2-1; 7 bases fit TRBD2. The V gene end was trimmed by 5 bases and the J gene end by 8 bases; junction bases not matched to a gene: 15. Germline V gives CDR1 ENHRY, CDR2 SYGVKD. The CDR3 totals 16 residues.

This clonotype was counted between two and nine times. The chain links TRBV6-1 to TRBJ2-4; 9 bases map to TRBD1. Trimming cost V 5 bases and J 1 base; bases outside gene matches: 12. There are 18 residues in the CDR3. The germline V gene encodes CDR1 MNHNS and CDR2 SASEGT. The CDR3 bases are TGTGCCAGCAGTCGGGACAGGGTGGGAGCGCTGGCCAAAAACATTCAGTACTTC. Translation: CASSRDRVGALAKNIQYF.

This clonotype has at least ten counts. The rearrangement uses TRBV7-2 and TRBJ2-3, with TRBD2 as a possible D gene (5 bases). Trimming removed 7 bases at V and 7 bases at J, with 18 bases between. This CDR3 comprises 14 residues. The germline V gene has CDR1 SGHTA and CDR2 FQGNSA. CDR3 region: CASTPGSGVHTQYF. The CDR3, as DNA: TGTGCCAGCACCCCGGGGTCCGGGGTGCATACGCAGTATTTT.

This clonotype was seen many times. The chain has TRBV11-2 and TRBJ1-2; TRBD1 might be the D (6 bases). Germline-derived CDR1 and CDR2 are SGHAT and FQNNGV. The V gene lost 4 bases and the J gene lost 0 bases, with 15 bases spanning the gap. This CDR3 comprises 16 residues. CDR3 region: CASSSRQEYSNYGYTF. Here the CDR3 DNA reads TGTGCCAGCAGCTCCCGACAGGAGTACTCTAACTATGGCTACACCTTC.

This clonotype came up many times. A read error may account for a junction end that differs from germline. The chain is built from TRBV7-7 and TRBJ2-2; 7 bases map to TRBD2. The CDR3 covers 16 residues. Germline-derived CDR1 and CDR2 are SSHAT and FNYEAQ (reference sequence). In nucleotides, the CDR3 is TGTGCTAGCAGCTTAGTGGCGGGAGAATCTACCGGGGAGCTGTTTTTT. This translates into CASSLVAGESTGELFF.

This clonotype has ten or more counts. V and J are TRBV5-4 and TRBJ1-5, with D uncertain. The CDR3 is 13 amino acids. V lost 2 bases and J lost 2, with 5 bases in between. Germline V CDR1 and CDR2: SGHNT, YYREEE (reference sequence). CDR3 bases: TGTGCCAGCAGCTTCGAGGGCAATCAGCCCCAGCATTTT. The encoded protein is CASSFEGNQPQHF.

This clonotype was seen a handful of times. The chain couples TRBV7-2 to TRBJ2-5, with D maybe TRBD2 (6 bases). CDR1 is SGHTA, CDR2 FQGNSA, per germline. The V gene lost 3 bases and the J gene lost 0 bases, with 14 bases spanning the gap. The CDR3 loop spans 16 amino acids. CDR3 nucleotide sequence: TGTGCCAGCAGCTTGCGGGATCGAGTGTACCAAGAGACCCAGTACTTC. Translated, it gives CASSLRDRVYQETQYF.

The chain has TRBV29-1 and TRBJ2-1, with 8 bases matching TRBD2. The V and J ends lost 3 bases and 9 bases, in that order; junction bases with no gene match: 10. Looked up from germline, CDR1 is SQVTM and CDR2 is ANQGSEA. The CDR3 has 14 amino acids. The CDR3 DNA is TGCAGCGTTGATCCAGCGGGAGTAGTAACTGAGCAGTTCTTC. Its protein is CSVDPAGVVTEQFF.

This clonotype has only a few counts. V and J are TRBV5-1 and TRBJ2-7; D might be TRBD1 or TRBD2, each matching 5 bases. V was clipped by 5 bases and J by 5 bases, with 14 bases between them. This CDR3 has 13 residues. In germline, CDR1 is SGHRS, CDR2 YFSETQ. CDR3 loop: CASRPAGTDEQYF. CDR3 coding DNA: TGCGCCAGCAGACCGGCAGGGACGGACGAGCAGTACTTC. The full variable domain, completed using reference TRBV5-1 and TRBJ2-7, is KAGVTQTPRYLIKTRGQQVTLSCSPISGHRSVSWYQQTPGQGLQFLFEYFSETQRNKGNFPGRFSGRQFSNSRSEMNVSTLELGDSALYLCASRPAGTDEQYFGPGTRLTVT.

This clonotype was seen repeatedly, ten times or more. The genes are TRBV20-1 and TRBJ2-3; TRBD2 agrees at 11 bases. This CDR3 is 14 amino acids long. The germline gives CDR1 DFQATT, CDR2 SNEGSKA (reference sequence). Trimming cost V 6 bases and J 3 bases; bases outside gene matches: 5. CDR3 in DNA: TGCAGTGCCACGGGACTAGCGGAGACAGATACGCAGTATTTT. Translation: CSATGLAETDTQYF.